The entry below describes one T cell receptor beta chain. In this sample, this clonotype turned up many times. Its antigen specificity is not known. The record has no base qualities; no much larger clone is one base away. The time point label of this sample denotes: persistent/refractory GD, antithyroid drugs over 5 years with positive TRAb. For both TCR sequencing and RNA sequencing, RNA was extracted from PBMCs in TRIzol. The diagnosis of Graves' disease followed American Thyroid Association guidelines. The patients came from an endocrinology department in Xi'an, China. Each patient gave about 9.1 milliliters of peripheral blood, collected in an EDTA anticoagulant tube. Ficoll Paque Plus density gradient separation was used to isolate PBMCs, and no further T cell sorting was performed. An Agilent 2100 Bioanalyzer and agarose gel were used to check RNA quality, while a NanoDrop 2000 measured RNA concentration.

Deletion took 1 base off V and 1 base off J, with a span of 10 bases between the germline ends. Sequences MDHEN (CDR1) and SYDVKM (CDR2) are obtained from the germline V gene. From the cysteine through the phenylalanine, the CDR3 covers 15 amino acids. The DNA shown is the 45-base CDR3, in frame from base 1. Preparation of the library involved multiplex PCR. Sequencing took place on an Illumina HiSeq 4000. iRepertoire HTBI primers and Arm-PCR amplification of CDR3 regions were used to construct TCR beta libraries. Gel purification was performed on PCR products prior to sequencing. From the authors' description of their analysis: A total of fewer than 70 TRBV and under 15 TRBJ segments were identified across samples and were used for gene usage analysis of CDR3 amino acid clonotypes. Filtered high-quality paired reads were merged into contigs using COPE and FqMerger. BLAST was used to align contigs to the IMGT TRBV, TRBD and TRBJ reference genes, and CDR3 was defined following IMGT. Any clonotype with a frequency above 0.1% was counted as a highly expanded clone. Shannon entropy served as the measure of repertoire diversity, while the Gini coefficient captured V-J evenness. A clonotype was considered public if more than one individual shared it. In TCRdb, the public reads were trimmed at Q25 with fastp and aligned with MiXCR, with productive beta chains retained. Identical CDR3 protein sequences are pooled into one entry, listed with their most common genes and DNA. None of the V and J calls come from the authors' own analysis; TCRdb made them. In this sample the table shows about 470,000 distinct CDR3 sequences, about 20% of which occur a single time. The ten largest clones capture less than 9% of the sample.

These data are taken from a study of regulatory T cells in long-lasting Graves disease (dated by TCRdb to 2020 to 2023). Some background on the complete study: Persistent Graves' disease was defined as antithyroid drug treatment for over 5 years with persistently positive TSH receptor autoantibodies. Antithyroid drugs had been taken for 8.5 to 11 years on average by persistent Graves' disease patients in the clinical cohort. The study was conducted in China and was registered as a clinical trial. Peripheral blood TCR sequencing and RNA sequencing compared persistent Graves' disease patients with newly diagnosed Graves' disease patients. A total of around 35 samples underwent TCR sequencing: around 13 from persistent and some 20 from newly diagnosed Graves' disease patients.

The research as a whole found: The small sample size was acknowledged by the authors as a limitation that may reduce accuracy. Preferential use of TRBV28, TRBJ1-2 and TRBJ2-5 was observed in persistent disease, whereas TRBV20-1 and TRBJ2-1 were favored in newly diagnosed disease. Patients with persistent disease shared more public clonotypes (around 3,000) than newly diagnosed patients did (about 970). Sequencing and analysis were restricted to the TCR beta chain. Persistent Graves' disease patients showed lower TCR Shannon entropy and fewer highly expanded clones than newly diagnosed patients, suggesting clonal expansion. The study examined only peripheral blood because the primary lesion, thyroid tissue, could not be accessed.

This clonotype was obtained from a female donor with Graves disease. The sequencing used peripheral blood mononuclear cells (PBMCs), collected when the disease was refractory, from a patient treated with antithyroid drugs. The chain links TRBV28 with TRBJ1-1; a tentative D match to TRBD1 spans 5 bases. The CDR3 is CASSLFRAANTEAFF. At the DNA level, the sequence is TGTGCCAGCAGTTTATTCAGGGCAGCGAACACTGAAGCTTTCTTT.